This T cell receptor (beta chain) appears in the sequencing data of a study of early T cells in non-severe SARS-CoV-2 infection. General study findings and limits: Database matching using VDJdb favored anti-spike CD8 responses, with private and CD4 specificities left missing.

Attached unique molecular identifiers marked individual cDNA molecules. TCRdb re-called the 5' RACE reads through MiXCR, storing one row per CDR3 protein. The repertoire includes under 140,000 distinct CDR3 sequences, over 9.5% of them detected once, and approximately 3.5% sits in the top ten. Germline V lookup: CDR1 MGHRA, CDR2 YSYEKL. The ends lost 4 bases at V and 4 bases at J; junction bases unmatched: 3. The CDR3 totals 15 residues. This clonotype came up a few times. What it recognizes is unknown. This sequence originates from an adult who was a healthcare worker with PCR-confirmed SARS-CoV-2 infection or an uninfected control (not recorded which). The chain combines TRBV4-1 with TRBJ2-1, with 11 positions matching TRBD2. The sample consisted of whole blood, taken at baseline. CDR3 amino acids: CASSPGTSGYNEQFF. The CDR3 bases are TGCGCCAGCAGCCCTGGGACTAGCGGATACAATGAGCAGTTCTTC.